The 9 T cell receptor beta chains presented below share a single source sample, sequenced in a study of blood T cell repertoires in COVID-19. Measured with immunoSEQ multiplex PCR; TCRdb has only the in-frame clones, and not every one. The data hold some 400,000 clones, with around 91% observed a single time. The sample comprised peripheral blood. Receptor source: a man between 18 and 29 years old with active or convalescent COVID-19.

The chain combines TRBV5-1 with TRBJ1-4; tentatively, D is TRBD1 (5 bases). This CDR3 region has 15 residues. The germline gives CDR1 SGHRS, CDR2 YFSETQ. The germline V and J ends were trimmed by 1 base and 6 bases, with 13 bases remaining between them. This chain's CDR3 is CASSLLGQTDEKLFF. The CDR3 nucleotides read TGCGCCAGCAGCTTGTTGGGTCAGACAGATGAAAAACTGTTTTTT.

The chain employs TRBV3-1 (or the pseudogene TRBV3-2) and TRBJ2-2, with 13 bases lining up with TRBD2. J lost 2 bases, V lost 1 base, and 1 base had no gene match. Germline values: CDR1 LGHDT, CDR2 YNNKEL (reference sequence). This CDR3 has 17 residues. The chain's CDR3 is CASSQGTSGGNTGELFF. CDR3 DNA: TGTGCCAGCAGCCAAGGGACTAGCGGGGGTAACACCGGGGAGCTGTTTTTT.

J is TRBJ1-3 and V is TRBV28; D remains ambiguous. Trimming took 3 bases from V and 0 from J, leaving 12 bases between them. This CDR3 contains 16 residues. The germline CDR1 and CDR2 sequences are MDHEN and SYDVKM. The CDR3 spells CASSFYSGNSGNTIYF. In DNA form, the CDR3 reads TGTGCCAGCAGTTTTTATTCAGGCAACTCTGGAAACACCATATATTTT. The full variable domain, rest sourced from reference TRBV28 and TRBJ1-3, is DVKVTQSSRYLVKRTGEKVFLECVQDMDHENMFWYRQDPGLGLRLIYFSYDVKMKEKGDIPEGYSVSREKKERFSLILESASTNQTSMYLCASSFYSGNSGNTIYFGEGSWLTVV.

This chain uses TRBV24-1 with TRBJ1-4; D is unclear. The CDR3 sequence is 13 residues long. V gave up 4 bases and J gave up 6 bases, with 8 bases separating them. The germline gives CDR1 KGHDR, CDR2 SFDVKD. The CDR3 DNA reads as TGTGCCACCAGTGACCCCCTATATGAAAAACTGTTTTTT. This gives the protein CATSDPLYEKLFF.

The chain carries TRBV14 and TRBJ2-1; 8 bases are a match to TRBD1. The J segment lost 6 bases and the V segment lost 2 bases, leaving 6 bases of the junction unmatched. This CDR3 has 15 amino acids. In germline, CDR1 is SGHDN, CDR2 FVKESK. The CDR3 nucleotides are TGTGCCAGCAGCCAAAGACAGGGGAGGTCCAATGAGCAGTTCTTC. This gives the protein CASSQRQGRSNEQFF.

This clone was observed many times. This chain connects TRBV28 to TRBJ2-3; 8 bases map to TRBD2. Germline V CDR1 and CDR2: MDHEN, SYDVKM. V lost 11 bases and J lost 2; bases outside the gene matches: 9. This CDR3 is 14 amino acids long. The CDR3, as DNA: TGTGCCGCCGGGGGAGCGGGGGCCACAGATACGCAGTATTTT. This codes for CAAGGAGATDTQYF.

The gene calls are TRBV7-2 and TRBJ2-3; the D gene is possibly TRBD1 (6 bases). This CDR3 is 15 amino acids long. V lost 4 bases, J lost 3 bases, and 14 bases lay in between. Germline assignment: CDR1 SGHTA and CDR2 FQGNSA. CDR3 protein: CASSSSTGRTDTQYF. The CDR3 DNA is TGTGCCAGCAGCTCCTCAACAGGGCGGACAGATACGCAGTATTTT. Full variable domain (rest looked up from reference TRBV7-2 and TRBJ2-3): GAGVSQSPSNKVTEKGKDVELRCDPISGHTALYWYRQSLGQGLEFLIYFQGNSAPDKSGLPSDRFSAERTGGSVSTLTIQRTQQEDSAVYLCASSSSTGRTDTQYFGPGTRLTVL.

V is TRBV4-1 and J is TRBJ1-1; D unclear. CDR3 length: 12 residues. Germline values: CDR1 MGHRA, CDR2 YSYEKL. Trimming shortened V by 1 base and J by 7 bases, and 7 bases separated the two germline ends. The CDR3 reads CASSQGANEAFF. The CDR3 DNA follows: TGCGCCAGCAGCCAAGGGGCGAATGAAGCTTTCTTT.

The V call is TRBV20-1, the J call TRBJ2-1; a possible D gene is TRBD2 (5 bases). CDR3 length equals 10 residues. Looked up from germline, CDR1 is DFQATT and CDR2 is SNEGSKA (reference sequence). V lost 3 bases and J 11 bases, leaving 8 bases between the germline ends. The chain's CDR3 is CSASYGKQFF. The CDR3 DNA reads as TGCAGTGCTAGTTACGGGAAGCAGTTCTTC.